Listed below are T cell receptor beta chains from one sample, sequenced in a study of response to subunit inactivated influenza vaccine. TCRdb redid the calling of the RT-PCR reads with MiXCR, one entry per CDR3 protein. The data show approximately 530,000 distinct CDR3 sequences, less than 10% seen once. Sequences were derived from PBMCs from blood, sampled less than 30 months after vaccination. These receptors were collected from a man aged 50 to 69 who received an inactivated influenza vaccine. CDR3s include the opening cysteine and the closing phenylalanine or tryptophan. A D gene is named only where the DNA matches it firmly. Clone sizes are given selectively: once, few, many, or a class where the clone is expanded.

d_call,clone_size,v_call,j_call,cdr3_nt,cdr3_aa
TRBD2,.,TRBV18,TRBJ2-5,TGTGCCAGCTCAACGGGACTAGCGGGTTCGGAGACCCAGTACTTC,CASSTGLAGSETQYF
.,many,TRBV4-3,TRBJ1-2,TGCGCCAGCAGCCAAGATATCGGGGTTTCCTATGGCTACACCTTC,CASSQDIGVSYGYTF
.,few,TRBV5-1,TRBJ2-3,TGCGCCAGCAGCTTCGCCGGGGCTACGAGGACGCAGTATTTT,CASSFAGATRTQYF
.,few,TRBV5-1,TRBJ1-2,TGCGCCAGCAGCTTGGGGACACCGTGGGGCTACACCTTC,CASSLGTPWGYTF
.,many,TRBV5-1,TRBJ1-6,TGCGCCAGCAGCCCTCTTGGGAATTCACCCCTCCACTTT,CASSPLGNSPLHF
TRBD2,many,TRBV7-2,TRBJ2-3,TGTGCCAGCAGCTTAGGGACTAGTTGGAACACAGATACGCAGTATTTT,CASSLGTSWNTDTQYF
.,many,TRBV18,TRBJ2-6,TGTGCCAGCTCACCAATATTTTTACCCTCTGGGGCCAACGTCCTGACTTTC,CASSPIFLPSGANVLTF
TRBD1,.,TRBV9,TRBJ2-2,TGTGCCAGCAGCGACCGACAGGGGGCGAACACCGGGGAGCTGTTTTTT,CASSDRQGANTGELFF
.,few,TRBV6-2/TRBV6-3,TRBJ2-7,TGTGCCAGCAGTTACTCTCCCAGCCGAATACTCGAGCAGTACTTC,CASSYSPSRILEQYF
.,many,TRBV7-8,TRBJ2-5,TGTGCCAGCAGCTATCTGGGGGAGACCCAGTACTTC,CASSYLGETQYF
TRBD1,few,TRBV11-2,TRBJ2-2,TGTGCCAGGACAGGGTGGGACACCGGGGAGCTGTTTTTT,CARTGWDTGELFF
TRBD1,few,TRBV4-3,TRBJ2-7,TGCGCCAGTTCCTCCGGGACAGGCTACGAGCAGTACTTC,CASSSGTGYEQYF